This TCR beta chain comes out of a study of blood T cell repertoires in COVID-19. Study summary: PBMCs, B-cell-depleted T cells, or T cells were the source of the cDNA or gDNA that made up the material.

One Seattle source followed patients from active infection through their disease course. This clone was seen only once. Trimming took 9 bases from V and 2 from J, leaving 14 bases between them. The CDR3 spans 13 residues. Germline V lookup: CDR1 SGHNT, CDR2 YENEEA. Produced via immunoSEQ multiplex PCR; TCRdb's table is partial and in-frame only. The repertoire holds roughly 340,000 clones, with 88% as singletons. The receptor's source is a woman aged 70-85 years with COVID-19, enrolled during active disease. The chain combines TRBV11-3 with TRBJ2-7; D remains ambiguous. The sequencing sample was made of peripheral blood. This CDR3 is CARTRIYPYEQYF. The CDR3 nucleotides are TGTGCCAGAACACGAATATACCCCTACGAGCAGTACTTC.